The next 12 T cell receptor beta chains were all read from a single sample in a study of cytomegalovirus exposure and HLA in healthy donors. Primers included in the PCR were 60 Vbeta and 13 Jbeta primers. The table came from immunoSEQ multiplex PCR; TCRdb's copy has only in-frame clones and leaves some out. The sample includes more than 95,000 clones, about 84% of them seen just once. The sample taken for sequencing was PBMCs. Receptor source: a middle-aged man in good health and CMV-seronegative.

This rearrangement joins TRBV4-1 to TRBJ2-1; D call uncertain. The V and J ends lost 0 bases and 2 bases respectively, with 11 bases between them. This CDR3 has 16 amino acids. The germline gives CDR1 MGHRA, CDR2 YSYEKL. CDR3 sequence: CASSQDVSPAYNEQFF. In nucleotides, the CDR3 is TGCGCCAGCAGCCAAGACGTCAGTCCAGCCTACAATGAGCAGTTCTTC.

The J gene is TRBJ2-3, the V gene TRBV20-1, with 7 positions matching TRBD1. Germline CDR1 DFQATT, CDR2 SNEGSKA (reference sequence). Losses at the gene ends were 6 bases for V and 6 bases for J; bases not matched to a gene: 3. The CDR3 is made up of 11 amino acids. For the CDR3, the DNA is TGCAGTGCCGTACAGGGGGATACGCAGTATTTT. It is translated as CSAVQGDTQYF.

The V call is TRBV7-2, the J call TRBJ2-5; 7 nucleotides agree with TRBD1. V gave up 5 bases and J gave up 3 bases; unmatched junction bases: 3. The CDR3 has 13 residues. Per the germline V gene, CDR1 is SGHTA and CDR2 is FQGNSA. CDR3 DNA sequence: TGTGCCAGCAGCGACGGACAGGAAGAGACCCAGTACTTC. Its translation is CASSDGQEETQYF. Full variable domain (remainder filled in from reference TRBV7-2 and TRBJ2-5): GAGVSQSPSNKVTEKGKDVELRCDPISGHTALYWYRQSLGQGLEFLIYFQGNSAPDKSGLPSDRFSAERTGGSVSTLTIQRTQQEDSAVYLCASSDGQEETQYFGPGTRLLVL.

The V gene is TRBV19, the J gene TRBJ1-1, with a tentative D call TRBD1 (6 bases). CDR1 LNHDA and CDR2 SQIVND come from the germline V gene (reference sequence). CDR3 length: 14 amino acids. Trimming took off 3 bases at V and 8 bases at J, with 16 bases between the two ends. Here the CDR3 reads CASSIKGQGPEAFF. In DNA, the CDR3 is TGTGCCAGTAGTATCAAGGGACAAGGCCCAGAAGCTTTCTTT.

This sequence joins TRBV10-3 and TRBJ2-7; the match to TRBD1 covers 8 bases. The germline V gene has CDR1 ENHRY and CDR2 SYGVKD. There are 14 residues in the CDR3. V was clipped by 3 bases and J by 4 bases; unmatched bases: 5. CDR3 DNA sequence: TGTGCCATCAGTGAAGACAGGGGAGGATACGAGCAGTACTTC. This codes for CAISEDRGGYEQYF.

The V gene is TRBV7-9, the J gene TRBJ1-1; weak D call: TRBD1 (6 bases). The V gene's germline CDR1 is SEHNR and CDR2 FQNEAQ (reference sequence). The CDR3 sequence is 12 residues long. V was clipped by 6 bases and J by 7 bases, with 12 bases between them. The CDR3 DNA reads TGTGCCAGCAGGAGGGACACCCTTGAAGCTTTCTTT. It is translated as CASRRDTLEAFF.

The rearrangement joins TRBV5-6 to TRBJ1-1, with a weak D call TRBD1 (5 bases). Germline V gene sequence: CDR1 SGHDT, CDR2 YYEEEE. This CDR3 spans 12 amino acids. V was cut by 4 bases and J by 11 bases, with 15 bases left in between. The CDR3 loop reads CASSLNYGGAFF. The CDR3 DNA is TGTGCCAGCAGCCTAAACTATGGGGGGGCTTTCTTT.

J is TRBJ2-3 and V is TRBV5-5; TRBD1 might be the D (6 bases). The CDR3 has 13 amino acids. Per the germline V gene, CDR1 is SGHKS and CDR2 is YYEKEE (reference sequence). Trimming removed 7 bases at V and 5 bases at J, with 14 bases between. CDR3 DNA sequence: TGTGCCAGCCGTACATCAGGGGAAGATACGCAGTATTTT. Residues: CASRTSGEDTQYF.

The V gene is TRBV6-5, the J gene TRBJ1-2; perhaps TRBD1 as D (5 bases). Germline V gives CDR1 MNHEY, CDR2 SVGAGI. V was clipped by 5 bases and J by 4 bases, with 8 bases between them. CDR3 length: 12 amino acids. CDR3 bases: TGTGCCAGCAGTCTTCAGGGCTATGGCTACACCTTC. It translates to CASSLQGYGYTF.

The chain uses TRBV30 and TRBJ1-3; TRBD1 matches at 9 bases. V shed 6 bases, J shed 7 bases, and the junction held 10 bases outside the gene matches. There are 14 residues in the CDR3. Germline-derived CDR1 and CDR2 are GTSNPN and SVGIG (reference sequence). CDR3 sequence: CACQPRTGVNTIYF. The CDR3 coding sequence is TGTGCCTGCCAGCCGAGGACAGGGGTGAACACCATATATTTT.

The CDR3: CASSPTGTGGRAQYF. The CDR3, as DNA: TGTGCCAGCAGCCCCACCGGGACAGGGGGTAGGGCCCAGTACTTC. The V gene is TRBV7-3, the J gene TRBJ2-5; 11 bases are shared with TRBD1. Per the germline V gene, CDR1 is SGHTA and CDR2 is FQGTGA. The V segment lost 5 bases and the J segment 9 bases; nucleotides outside the gene matches: 11. This CDR3 has 15 residues.

The chain links TRBV11-2 to TRBJ2-5, with 9 bases that match TRBD2. The CDR3 sequence is 18 residues long. Germline V gene sequence: CDR1 SGHAT, CDR2 FQNNGV. V lost 3 bases, J lost 0 bases, and 11 bases stayed unmatched. The CDR3 region has the DNA TGTGCCAGCAGCTTGCTCTTTCGTCTAGCGGGGTACCAAGAGACCCAGTACTTC. The encoded protein is CASSLLFRLAGYQETQYF.